This T cell receptor beta chain was sequenced during a study of OX40 agonist ivuxolimab in advanced cancers. TCRdb's table, derived via immunoSEQ multiplex PCR, lists solely in-frame clones and lacks some. The sample yields around 13,000 clones, under 90% seen once. No patient had autoimmune disease or received systemic immunosuppression. As concerns this clone: Its specificity is unknown.

Broader study findings: Some patients who did not respond also had low normalized T-cell clonal expansion. At 0.1 to 3.0 mg/kg, clonal expansion of CD4+ and CD8+ blood T cells had occurred by week 6.

The clonotype originates from an adult with an advanced solid tumor such as melanoma, head and neck, liver or kidney cancer. The sequenced sample was CD4+ or CD8+ T cells sorted from blood, obtained in a trial of the OX40 agonist ivuxolimab.

The CDR3 DNA follows: TGTGCCAGCAGCTTGGAAGGGGGATATAGCAATCAGCCCCAGCATTTT. This gives the protein CASSLEGGYSNQPQHF. The chain uses TRBV7-6 and TRBJ1-5, with D tentatively TRBD1 (6 bases). The CDR3 loop spans 16 amino acids. Germline CDR1 and CDR2: SGHVS and FNYEAQ. V lost 3 bases to trimming and J lost 0 bases, with 12 bases between them.